These 10 T cell receptor beta chains were all obtained from the same sample, sequenced in a study of cytotoxic CD8 clonotypes in ibrutinib-treated CLL. Sequencing used immunoSEQ multiplex PCR; TCRdb keeps in-frame clones, though not all of them. The sample holds some 17,000 clones, about 80% seen once. The specimen was PBMCs, collected before ibrutinib treatment. These receptors all come from a human donor with chronic lymphocytic leukemia.

This clone appeared a single time. The chain combines TRBV12-2 with TRBJ2-7; the D segment call TRBD1 is taken from the table without a DNA check. TRBV12-2 is deemed a pseudogene. The CDR3 contains 18 residues. CDR3 nucleotide sequence: TGTGCAAGTCGCTTAGACCGGGTGACCGGGACAGGGGCCTACGAGCAGTACTTC. Encoded protein: CASRLDRVTGTGAYEQYF.

The chain employs TRBV27 and TRBJ2-1; possibly TRBD2 for D (6 bases). Germline V gene lookup returns CDR1 MNHEY and CDR2 SMNVEV (reference sequence). The CDR3 has 12 residues. CDR3: CASGLSYNEQFF. CDR3 DNA sequence: TGTGCGTCGGGACTCAGCTACAATGAGCAGTTCTTC.

The chain links TRBV27 to TRBJ2-1; no firm D call. Germline CDR1 MNHEY, CDR2 SMNVEV (reference sequence). V dropped 7 bases and J dropped 8 bases, with 15 bases sitting between them. This CDR3 region has 13 residues. For the CDR3, the DNA is TGTGCCAGCACGCCGTACGCTATGGATGAGCAGTTCTTC. Translation gives CASTPYAMDEQFF.

CDR3: CASSLVPSTDTQYF. The DNA of the CDR3 is TGCGCCAGCAGTCTGGTACCGAGCACAGATACGCAGTATTTT. V usage is TRBV5-1 and J usage is TRBJ2-3; D gene unclear. Germline assignment: CDR1 SGHRS and CDR2 YFSETQ. The CDR3 runs 14 residues. V shed 5 bases and J shed 0 bases, with 10 bases lying between them.

This chain links TRBV28 with TRBJ2-5; perhaps D is TRBD1 or TRBD2 (5 bases each). This CDR3 has 12 amino acids. Germline CDR1 reads MDHEN; CDR2 reads SYDVKM. The germline V and J ends were trimmed by 8 bases and 2 bases, with 9 bases remaining between them. As DNA, the CDR3 is TGTGCCAGCGGGGCGGGTCAAGAGACCCAGTACTTC. It encodes CASGAGQETQYF.

This sequence joins TRBV21-1 and TRBJ1-2; the table's D call, TRBD1, has no DNA check behind it. TRBV21-1 represents a pseudogene. This CDR3 comprises 17 residues. Here the CDR3 reads CASSKVPVSTGNYGYTF. For the CDR3, the DNA is TGTGCCAGCAGCAAAGTGCCCGTTTCGACAGGAAACTATGGCTACACCTTC.

Concerning this clone itself: This CDR3 is also generated by other DNA sequences in the sample. This chain connects TRBV27 to TRBJ2-5, with 8 positions matching TRBD2. Germline assignment: CDR1 MNHEY and CDR2 SMNVEV (reference sequence). This CDR3 has 13 amino acids. V shed 4 bases and J 4 bases; nucleotides not matched to a gene: 2. The CDR3 DNA is TGTGCCAGCAGTTCAGCGGGAGCAGAGACCCAGTACTTC. Its translation: CASSSAGAETQYF.

This clone was detected only a few times. The chain carries TRBV5-1 and TRBJ2-7, with D uncertain. This CDR3 has 12 residues. Germline V CDR1 and CDR2: SGHRS, YFSETQ. V lost 0 bases, J lost 4 bases, and 5 bases lay in between. CDR3 coding DNA: TGCGCCAGCAGCTTGGTTCCTTACGAGCAGTACTTC. Translated, it gives CASSLVPYEQYF.

The chain uses TRBV7-3 and TRBJ1-4; D is possibly TRBD1 (5 bases). The CDR3 runs 16 residues. V dropped 7 bases and J dropped 3 bases, with 18 bases sitting between them. Germline CDR1 SGHTA, CDR2 FQGTGA. The CDR3: CASTQTPQGPNEKLFF. The CDR3 DNA reads TGTGCCAGCACCCAAACTCCCCAGGGCCCTAATGAAAAACTGTTTTTT.

V and J are TRBV6-5 and TRBJ2-5, with a weak D call TRBD1 (5 bases). Trimming took off 8 bases at V and 4 bases at J, with 5 bases between the two ends. The CDR3 contains 10 residues. Per germline, CDR1 MNHEY and CDR2 SVGAGI. Written as DNA, the CDR3 is TGTGCCAGCCAGGGAGAGACCCAGTACTTC. This codes for CASQGETQYF.